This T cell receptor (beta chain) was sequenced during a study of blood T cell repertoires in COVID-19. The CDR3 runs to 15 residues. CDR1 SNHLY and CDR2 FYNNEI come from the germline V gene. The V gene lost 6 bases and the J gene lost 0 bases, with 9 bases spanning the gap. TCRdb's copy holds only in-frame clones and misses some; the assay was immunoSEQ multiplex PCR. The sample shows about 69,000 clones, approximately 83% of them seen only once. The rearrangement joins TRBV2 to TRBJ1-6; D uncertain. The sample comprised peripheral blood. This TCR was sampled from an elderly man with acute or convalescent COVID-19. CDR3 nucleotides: TGTGCCAGCAGGCCGGAGAGCTCCTATAATTCACCCCTCCACTTT. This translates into CASRPESSYNSPLHF.